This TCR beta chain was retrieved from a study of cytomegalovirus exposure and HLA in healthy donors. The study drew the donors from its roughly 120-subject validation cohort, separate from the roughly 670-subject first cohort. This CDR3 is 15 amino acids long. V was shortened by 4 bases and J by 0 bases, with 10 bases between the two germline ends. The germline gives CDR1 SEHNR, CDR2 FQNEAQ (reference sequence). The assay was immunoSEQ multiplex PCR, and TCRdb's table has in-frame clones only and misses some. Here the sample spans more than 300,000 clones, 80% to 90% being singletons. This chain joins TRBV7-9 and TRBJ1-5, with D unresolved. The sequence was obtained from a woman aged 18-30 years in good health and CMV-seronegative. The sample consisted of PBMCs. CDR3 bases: TGTGCCAGCAGCTACGACGGGGTTAGCAATCAGCCCCAGCATTTT. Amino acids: CASSYDGVSNQPQHF. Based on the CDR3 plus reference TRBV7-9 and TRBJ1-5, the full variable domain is DTGVSQNPRHKITKRGQNVTFRCDPISEHNRLYWYRQTLGQGPEFLTYFQNEAQLEKSRLLSDRFSAERPKGSFSTLEIQRTEQGDSAMYLCASSYDGVSNQPQHFGDGTRLSIL.